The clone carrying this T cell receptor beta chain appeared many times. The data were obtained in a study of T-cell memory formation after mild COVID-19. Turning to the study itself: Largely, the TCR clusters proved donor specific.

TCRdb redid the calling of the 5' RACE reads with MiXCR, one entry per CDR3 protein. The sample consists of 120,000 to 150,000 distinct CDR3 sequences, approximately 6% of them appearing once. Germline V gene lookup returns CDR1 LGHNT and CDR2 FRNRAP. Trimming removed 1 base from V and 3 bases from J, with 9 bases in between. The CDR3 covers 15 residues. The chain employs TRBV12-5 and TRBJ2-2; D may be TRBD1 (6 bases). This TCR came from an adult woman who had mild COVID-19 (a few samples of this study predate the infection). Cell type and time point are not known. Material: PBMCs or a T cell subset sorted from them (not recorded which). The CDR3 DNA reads TGTGCTAGTGGTTTGGGACAGGCCCACACCGGGGAGCTGTTTTTT. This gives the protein CASGLGQAHTGELFF.